This paragraph covers one T cell receptor (beta chain) sequence. This clone was seen only once. This receptor's antigen is unknown. No quality values exist for individual bases; no much larger clone is one base distant. Reading the label with the study, this specimen's time point is: about 28 days (+/-7) after the second vaccine dose. AZD1222 recipients with second doses at about 4 weeks or about 12 weeks were pooled, because spike-specific TCR depth and breadth did not differ between schedules. Samples from vaccinated people were obtained from the UK trials COV001 and COV002, which included a single-blind randomized controlled phase 2/3 trial of AZD1222 (ChAdOx1 nCoV-19) in healthy adults. Trial participant PBMC samples were collected at day 0 and day 28 after the second dose for TCRbeta chain sequencing. This sample was taken from a study of T cell responses to AZD1222 COVID-19 vaccine (dated by TCRdb to the early 2020s). Describing the broader study: TCR sequencing covered 233 trial participants: 200 to 210 given two doses of AZD1222 and some 25 given two doses of MenACWY control vaccine. Trial participants were enrolled by age into subgroups of 18-55, 56-69 and 70-plus years, and around 150, 29 and 61 TCR-sequenced participants, respectively, were included in these subgroups. What the research found in general, with its limitations: In the small 56-69-year group, the increase in depth fell short of significance, most likely because of low power. A significant rise in spike-specific TCR breadth and depth was observed after two AZD1222 doses relative to day 0 and relative to MenACWY recipients. Participants were mostly white British, with more females than males. The authors suggested clonal diversity may have been underestimated. Conclusions about previously exposed vaccinees were limited because only a handful of AZD1222 recipients were SARS-CoV-2 seropositive at baseline. Epitopes outside the regions mutated in the B.1.351 and B.1.1.7 variants were reportedly recognized by nearly half of the unique spike-specific TCRs. Because no samples from the day 14 peak response were available, repertoires could be characterized only after the peak T cell response. The vaccine-associated CD4 TCRs covered the entire spike protein, and the dominant responses fell in regions 160-218 and 743-854.

The CDR3 regions of human TCRbeta chains were analyzed by immunosequencing. Processing in the source paper ran as follows. TCRs in the repertoires were matched against a reference library of SARS-CoV-2-specific TCRs that had been generated with the MIRA antigen-specificity platform. Breadth was defined as the fraction of unique TCRs that were SARS-CoV-2-associated. Depth was defined as the fraction of total T cells that were SARS-CoV-2-associated. Using the MIRA data, each spike-specific TCR was assigned both to the spike region to which the TCR was reactive and to a CD4 or CD8 class. Log10-transformed breadth and depth values were compared by one-way ANOVA with Sidak's multiple comparisons tests. Sourced from immuneACCESS, this table was stored by TCRdb with only in-frame sequences that have V and J called. A share of the clones is absent; for the studies checked, an unresolved V gene accounts for under half, and the remainder has no known explanation. The D gene and trimming were derived from the DNA, and the V and J assignments and clone size from that table. The sample yields around 150,000 clones; roughly 90% were counted once. The top ten constitute roughly 3.2% of the sample.

Taken from cysteine to phenylalanine, the CDR3 has 17 residues. The read is trimmed to its CDR3 DNA, 51 bases read in frame from base 1. V and J are trimmed by 2 bases and 8 bases, and the gene matches miss 12 bases of the junction. Per the germline V gene (reference sequence), MNHEY is the CDR1 and SMNVEV is the CDR2. This material consisted of peripheral blood, taken 28 days after the second AZD1222 dose. This sequence was found in an adult who received the AZD1222 COVID-19 vaccine. The chain employs TRBV27 and TRBJ2-1; TRBD2 aligns with 10 central bases. The bases are TGTGCCAGCAGTTTACTGGGGCCTAGCGGGAGTGTTGATGAGCAGTTCTTC. It codes for CASSLLGPSGSVDEQFF.